This T cell receptor beta chain was found in a study of blood T cell repertoires in COVID-19. Looking at the study overall: PBMCs, B-cell-depleted T cells, or T cells provided the cDNA or gDNA that made up the material.

This clone has a single count. Either two negative PCRs, clearance, or symptom resolution qualified Cohort 3 donors as recovered. CDR1 LNHDA and CDR2 SQIVND come from the germline V gene (reference sequence). The CDR3 consists of 11 residues. The V gene lost 3 bases and the J gene lost 9 bases, with 6 bases spanning the gap. This table comes from immunoSEQ multiplex PCR, and its TCRdb copy is limited to in-frame clones, with some not included. The sample includes 200,000 to 250,000 clones, approximately 80% of them seen just once. The TCR was taken from a man aged 55 to 69 who had recovered from COVID-19. The J gene is TRBJ1-3, the V gene TRBV19; D is ambiguous. Material: PBMCs or T cells enriched from blood (not recorded which). CDR3 DNA sequence: TGTGCCAGTAGTATGTTCGGCACCATATATTTT. It codes for CASSMFGTIYF.